These T cell receptor beta chains were read from a single sample in a study of beta chain features in type 1 diabetes. Profiling relied on immunoSEQ multiplex PCR, and the TCRdb table lists in-frame clones only, not all of them. The sample yields 300,000 to 450,000 clones, about 12% seen once. Input material: naive CD4+ T cells from blood. Receptors originate from a woman under 30 with type 1 diabetes. CDR3s include the opening cysteine and the closing phenylalanine or tryptophan. Fields, in order: J gene, V gene, clone size, D gene, CDR3 protein, CDR3 DNA. A D gene is named only where the DNA matches it firmly. A row's size may be missing; if present it is once, few, many or a size class.

j_call: TRBJ2-4; v_call: TRBV5-1; clone_size: few; d_call: TRBD1; cdr3_aa: CASSLEGQGTNIQYF; cdr3_nt: TGCGCCAGCAGCTTGGAGGGACAGGGCACAAACATTCAGTACTTC
j_call: TRBJ1-1; v_call: TRBV2; clone_size: -; d_call: -; cdr3_aa: CASTALAEAFF; cdr3_nt: TGTGCCAGTACCGCGCTCGCTGAAGCTTTCTTT
j_call: TRBJ2-4; v_call: TRBV28; clone_size: -; d_call: -; cdr3_aa: CASSRTVLDKNIQYF; cdr3_nt: TGTGCCAGCTCGCGGACAGTTCTGGACAAAAACATTCAGTACTTC
j_call: TRBJ2-5; v_call: TRBV28; clone_size: few; d_call: -; cdr3_aa: CASSPLLRGETQYF; cdr3_nt: TGTGCCAGCAGTCCGTTACTAAGGGGCGAGACCCAGTACTTC
j_call: TRBJ2-2; v_call: TRBV11-1; clone_size: few; d_call: -; cdr3_aa: CASSLTDTGELFF; cdr3_nt: TGTGCCAGCAGCTTAACGGACACCGGGGAGCTGTTTTTT
j_call: TRBJ2-3; v_call: TRBV7-9; clone_size: -; d_call: -; cdr3_aa: CASSVLGDLFTDTQYF; cdr3_nt: TGTGCCAGCAGCGTTCTAGGAGATCTTTTTACAGATACGCAGTATTTT
j_call: TRBJ2-7; v_call: TRBV19; clone_size: few; d_call: -; cdr3_aa: CASSKTGNAPYEQYF; cdr3_nt: TGTGCCAGTAGTAAAACCGGGAACGCTCCCTACGAGCAGTACTTC
j_call: TRBJ1-1; v_call: TRBV14; clone_size: few; d_call: -; cdr3_aa: CASSQGQRTEAFF; cdr3_nt: TGTGCCAGCAGCCAAGGGCAGAGGACTGAAGCTTTCTTT
j_call: TRBJ2-7; v_call: TRBV7-8; clone_size: few; d_call: TRBD1; cdr3_aa: CATGQGSYEQYF; cdr3_nt: TGTGCCACCGGACAGGGGTCCTACGAGCAGTACTTC
j_call: TRBJ2-7; v_call: TRBV29-1; clone_size: few; d_call: TRBD2; cdr3_aa: CSVEEGDGGVQYF; cdr3_nt: TGCAGCGTTGAAGAAGGGGACGGGGGGGTGCAGTACTTC
j_call: TRBJ1-6; v_call: TRBV6-5; clone_size: -; d_call: TRBD1; cdr3_aa: CASSYWGQGGSPLHF; cdr3_nt: TGTGCCAGCAGTTACTGGGGACAGGGCGGTTCACCCCTCCACTTT
j_call: TRBJ2-4; v_call: TRBV9; clone_size: -; d_call: TRBD2; cdr3_aa: CASSVAHGTSGGQNIQYF; cdr3_nt: TGTGCCAGCAGCGTAGCTCATGGGACTAGCGGGGGTCAAAACATTCAGTACTTC
j_call: TRBJ2-7; v_call: TRBV7-2; clone_size: -; d_call: -; cdr3_aa: CASSLDSHTLSYEQYF; cdr3_nt: TGTGCCAGCAGCTTAGATTCCCATACACTAAGCTACGAGCAGTACTTC
j_call: TRBJ1-4; v_call: TRBV4-3; clone_size: few; d_call: TRBD1; cdr3_aa: CASSQGPGGEKLFF; cdr3_nt: TGCGCCAGCAGCCAAGGTCCAGGGGGTGAAAAACTGTTTTTT
j_call: TRBJ1-2; v_call: TRBV4-1; clone_size: -; d_call: -; cdr3_aa: CASSPQGNYGYTF; cdr3_nt: TGCGCCAGCAGCCCACAGGGCAACTATGGCTACACCTTC
j_call: TRBJ2-3; v_call: TRBV7-9; clone_size: -; d_call: -; cdr3_aa: CASSLASDRTDTQYF; cdr3_nt: TGTGCCAGCAGCTTAGCCAGTGATCGCACAGATACGCAGTATTTT
j_call: TRBJ1-2; v_call: TRBV13; clone_size: -; d_call: -; cdr3_aa: CASSHFTGQTNYGYTF; cdr3_nt: TGTGCCAGCAGCCACTTCACAGGACAGACCAACTATGGCTACACCTTC
j_call: TRBJ2-1; v_call: TRBV29-1; clone_size: -; d_call: TRBD1; cdr3_aa: CSSGTGGENEQFF; cdr3_nt: TGCAGTTCCGGGACAGGGGGGGAAAATGAGCAGTTCTTC
j_call: TRBJ2-7; v_call: TRBV25-1; clone_size: few; d_call: TRBD2; cdr3_aa: CASSEAGGRAYEQYF; cdr3_nt: TGTGCCAGCAGTGAAGCGGGAGGCCGGGCCTACGAGCAGTACTTC
j_call: TRBJ2-5; v_call: TRBV7-2; clone_size: -; d_call: -; cdr3_aa: CASSGASSETQYF; cdr3_nt: TGTGCCAGCAGCGGGGCCTCTAGTGAGACCCAGTACTTC
j_call: TRBJ1-1; v_call: TRBV30; clone_size: -; d_call: -; cdr3_aa: CAWAHGVGFKAFF; cdr3_nt: TGTGCCTGGGCCCACGGGGTTGGGTTTAAAGCTTTCTTT
j_call: TRBJ2-7; v_call: TRBV28; clone_size: -; d_call: -; cdr3_aa: CASSLKTSEQYF; cdr3_nt: TGTGCCAGCAGTTTAAAAACTAGCGAGCAGTACTTC
j_call: TRBJ1-2; v_call: TRBV6-1; clone_size: -; d_call: -; cdr3_aa: CASSEVVGPNYGYTF; cdr3_nt: TGTGCCAGCAGTGAAGTCGTGGGGCCTAACTATGGCTACACCTTC
j_call: TRBJ1-6; v_call: TRBV4-3; clone_size: few; d_call: -; cdr3_aa: CASSKGPGDSPLHF; cdr3_nt: TGCGCCAGCAGTAAGGGGCCAGGGGATTCACCCCTCCACTTT
j_call: TRBJ2-5; v_call: TRBV4-1; clone_size: -; d_call: -; cdr3_aa: CASSQGVYQETQYF; cdr3_nt: TGCGCCAGCAGCCAAGGAGTGTACCAAGAGACCCAGTACTTC
j_call: TRBJ2-2; v_call: TRBV11-2; clone_size: few; d_call: -; cdr3_aa: CASSFPKRPRSTGELFF; cdr3_nt: TGTGCCAGCAGCTTCCCCAAAAGGCCGCGGAGCACCGGGGAGCTGTTTTTT
j_call: TRBJ1-2; v_call: TRBV7-9; clone_size: -; d_call: -; cdr3_aa: CASSPNPRDYGYTF; cdr3_nt: TGTGCCAGCAGCCCCAACCCCAGGGACTATGGCTACACCTTC
j_call: TRBJ2-3; v_call: TRBV30; clone_size: -; d_call: TRBD1; cdr3_aa: CAWEGQGARDTQYF; cdr3_nt: TGTGCCTGGGAGGGACAGGGGGCGAGAGATACGCAGTATTTT
j_call: TRBJ1-5; v_call: TRBV4-2; clone_size: -; d_call: -; cdr3_aa: CASSQGSDRNQPQHF; cdr3_nt: TGTGCCAGCAGCCAAGGTAGTGACAGGAATCAGCCCCAGCATTTT
j_call: TRBJ2-7; v_call: TRBV6-6; clone_size: -; d_call: TRBD2; cdr3_aa: CASTHKGGGGNRYF; cdr3_nt: TGTGCCAGCACCCACAAGGGTGGGGGAGGGAATAGGTACTTC
j_call: TRBJ2-5; v_call: TRBV18; clone_size: few; d_call: -; cdr3_aa: CASSPDRETQYF; cdr3_nt: TGTGCCAGCTCTCCAGACAGAGAGACCCAGTACTTC
j_call: TRBJ1-1; v_call: TRBV2; clone_size: few; d_call: -; cdr3_aa: CASSYNKHRTF; cdr3_nt: TGTGCCAGCAGTTATAACAAACACAGGACCTTT
j_call: TRBJ1-5; v_call: TRBV2; clone_size: -; d_call: TRBD1; cdr3_aa: CASSADRSNQPQHF; cdr3_nt: TGTGCCAGCAGTGCGGACAGGAGTAATCAGCCCCAGCATTTT
j_call: TRBJ1-2; v_call: TRBV4-3; clone_size: -; d_call: TRBD1; cdr3_aa: CASSQVLRRGTGLNYGYTF; cdr3_nt: TGCGCCAGCAGCCAAGTCCTCCGCCGTGGGACAGGTCTTAACTATGGCTACACCTTC
j_call: TRBJ2-3; v_call: TRBV2; clone_size: few; d_call: -; cdr3_aa: CASSDLAFDTQYF; cdr3_nt: TGTGCCAGCAGTGATTTAGCATTTGATACGCAGTATTTT
j_call: TRBJ2-1; v_call: TRBV29-1; clone_size: -; d_call: TRBD2; cdr3_aa: CSAIRLAGDNEQFF; cdr3_nt: TGCAGCGCTATAAGACTAGCGGGGGACAATGAGCAGTTCTTC
j_call: TRBJ1-2; v_call: TRBV30; clone_size: few; d_call: TRBD1; cdr3_aa: CAWSQTGASYGYTF; cdr3_nt: TGTGCCTGGAGTCAGACAGGGGCTTCCTATGGCTACACCTTC
j_call: TRBJ2-7; v_call: TRBV15; clone_size: few; d_call: TRBD1; cdr3_aa: CATSREAGTGVPYEQYF; cdr3_nt: TGTGCCACCAGCAGAGAAGCCGGGACAGGGGTCCCCTACGAGCAGTACTTC
j_call: TRBJ2-1; v_call: TRBV27; clone_size: -; d_call: TRBD2; cdr3_aa: CASSRDYRPNEQFF; cdr3_nt: TGTGCCAGCTCCCGGGACTACCGCCCCAATGAGCAGTTCTTC
j_call: TRBJ2-7; v_call: TRBV7-2; clone_size: few; d_call: TRBD2; cdr3_aa: CASLRLAGGPYEQYF; cdr3_nt: TGTGCCAGCCTACGACTAGCGGGGGGTCCTTACGAGCAGTACTTC
j_call: TRBJ2-7; v_call: TRBV15; clone_size: few; d_call: TRBD1; cdr3_aa: CATSRGQGREQYF; cdr3_nt: TGTGCCACCAGCAGGGGACAGGGACGGGAGCAGTACTTC
j_call: TRBJ2-7; v_call: TRBV18; clone_size: few; d_call: TRBD2; cdr3_aa: CASSPPGAGGSYEQYF; cdr3_nt: TGTGCCAGCTCACCACCCGGGGCGGGAGGCTCCTACGAGCAGTACTTC
j_call: TRBJ2-5; v_call: TRBV4-3; clone_size: few; d_call: -; cdr3_aa: CASSQAGREVGETQYF; cdr3_nt: TGCGCCAGCAGCCAAGCGGGCAGGGAGGTGGGGGAGACCCAGTACTTC
j_call: TRBJ2-3; v_call: TRBV5-8; clone_size: -; d_call: TRBD1; cdr3_aa: CASSLGTATDTQYF; cdr3_nt: TGTGCCAGCAGCCTCGGGACAGCCACAGATACGCAGTATTTT
j_call: TRBJ2-3; v_call: TRBV12-5; clone_size: -; d_call: TRBD1; cdr3_aa: CASGPGTGSTDTQYF; cdr3_nt: TGTGCTAGTGGTCCCGGGACAGGCAGCACAGATACGCAGTATTTT
j_call: TRBJ1-2; v_call: TRBV9; clone_size: few; d_call: -; cdr3_aa: CASSVDGDYGYTF; cdr3_nt: TGTGCCAGCAGCGTAGACGGGGACTATGGCTACACCTTC
j_call: TRBJ2-7; v_call: TRBV6-5; clone_size: few; d_call: -; cdr3_aa: CASRPVLVSYEQYF; cdr3_nt: TGTGCCAGCAGGCCCGTACTAGTTTCCTACGAGCAGTACTTC
j_call: TRBJ2-3; v_call: TRBV6-5; clone_size: -; d_call: -; cdr3_aa: CASGDFGATDTQYF; cdr3_nt: TGTGCCAGCGGGGACTTCGGGGCCACAGATACGCAGTATTTT
j_call: TRBJ2-3; v_call: TRBV4-1; clone_size: -; d_call: TRBD2; cdr3_aa: CASSQLAGGTDTQYF; cdr3_nt: TGCGCCAGCAGCCAACTAGCGGGAGGGACAGATACGCAGTATTTT
j_call: TRBJ1-2; v_call: TRBV5-6; clone_size: few; d_call: -; cdr3_aa: CASSSRDRNYGYTF; cdr3_nt: TGTGCCAGCAGCTCCCGAGACAGGAACTATGGCTACACCTTC
j_call: TRBJ2-7; v_call: TRBV29-1; clone_size: few; d_call: -; cdr3_aa: CAVLAILSYEQYF; cdr3_nt: TGCGCGGTGCTAGCAATACTCTCCTACGAGCAGTACTTC
j_call: TRBJ1-5; v_call: TRBV28; clone_size: few; d_call: -; cdr3_aa: CASTQGSQPQHF; cdr3_nt: TGTGCCAGCACCCAGGGGAGCCAGCCCCAGCATTTT